This T cell receptor (beta chain) derives from a study of cytomegalovirus exposure and HLA in healthy donors. Healthy bone marrow donors made up the donor group. The CDR3 covers 12 residues. Germline V gene lookup returns CDR1 GTSNPN and CDR2 SVGIG (reference sequence). V lost 5 bases and J lost 8; bases outside the gene matches: 0. Concerning this clone: Its antigen is not known.

PCR used 60 Vbeta primers and 13 Jbeta primers. Using immunoSEQ multiplex PCR, the repertoire was profiled, and TCRdb retains in-frame clones only, with some absent. The data contain 150,000 or so clones, just under 75% of them singletons. Study findings and constraints: Researchers left out some V segments, among them TRBV6-2 and TRBV6-3, as indistinguishable.

The sequence was collected from a woman between 18 and 29 years old in good health and CMV-seronegative. The sequenced sample consisted of PBMCs. The V and J genes are TRBV30 and TRBJ1-6; 10 bases are shared with TRBD1. In nucleotides, the CDR3 is TGTGCCTGGGGGACAGGGGATTCACCCCTCCACTTT. Translating it yields CAWGTGDSPLHF.